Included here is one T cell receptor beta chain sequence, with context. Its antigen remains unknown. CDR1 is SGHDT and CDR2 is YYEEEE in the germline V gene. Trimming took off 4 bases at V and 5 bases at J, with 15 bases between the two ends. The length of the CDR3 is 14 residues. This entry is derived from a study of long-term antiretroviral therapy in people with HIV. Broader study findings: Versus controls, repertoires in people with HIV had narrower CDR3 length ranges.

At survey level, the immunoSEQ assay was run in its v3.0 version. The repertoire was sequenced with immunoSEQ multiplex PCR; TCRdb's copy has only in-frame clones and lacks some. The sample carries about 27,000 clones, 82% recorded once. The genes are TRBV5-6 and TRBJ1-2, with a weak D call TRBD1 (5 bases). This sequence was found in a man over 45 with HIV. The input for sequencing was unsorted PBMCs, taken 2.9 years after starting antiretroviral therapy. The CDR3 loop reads CASSPRLTDYGYTF. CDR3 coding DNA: TGTGCCAGCAGCCCTAGATTGACAGATTATGGCTACACCTTC.